This T cell receptor beta chain derives from a study of shared clonotypes between healthy human individuals. On the study more broadly: Participating donors consisted of a couple of women and a few men aged 18 to 49. General observations from the study: The rarefaction results pointed to incomplete sorted-subset sequencing despite large depth. Shared clonotypes: roughly 4.5% naive CD4, about 4% naive CD8, around 2.2% memory CD4, under 0.45% memory CD8.

For this clone: Its antigen is undetermined.

In the original workflow: ImmunoSEQ supplied junction-only sequences lacking quality scores, so filtering was different. Some clones are missing from TCRdb's copy, which holds only in-frame ones; the method was immunoSEQ multiplex PCR. D and trimming come from the DNA, and the V and J calls and clone size come from that table. The sample contains 850,000 to 1,200,000 clones, more than 65% of which appear only once. Germline V gene lookup returns CDR1 SEHNR and CDR2 FQNEAQ (reference sequence). Trimming left V 5 bases short and J 1 base short, with 11 bases between. This CDR3 is 14 amino acids long. The chain carries TRBV7-9 and TRBJ1-1, with unresolved D. Material: memory CD4+ T cells sorted from blood. The subset is: CD45RA-negative fraction. This receptor was taken from a man aged 18 to 29 in good health. CDR3 loop: CASSLWSGNTEAFF. In nucleotides, the CDR3 is TGTGCCAGCAGCCTCTGGTCCGGGAACACTGAAGCTTTCTTT. The full variable domain, rest sourced from reference TRBV7-9 and TRBJ1-1, is DTGVSQNPRHKITKRGQNVTFRCDPISEHNRLYWYRQTLGQGPEFLTYFQNEAQLEKSRLLSDRFSAERPKGSFSTLEIQRTEQGDSAMYLCASSLWSGNTEAFFGQGTRLTVV.